Listed below are T cell receptor beta chains from one sample, sequenced in a study of beta chain features in type 1 diabetes. The table came from immunoSEQ multiplex PCR; TCRdb's copy has only in-frame clones and leaves some out. Of about 900,000 clones listed, about a sixth are singletons. Sequenced sample: naive CD4+ T cells from blood. The origin of the receptors is a woman in her late teens or twenties in good health. CDR3s include the opening cysteine and the closing phenylalanine or tryptophan. The order of the fields is V gene, J gene, CDR3 protein.

>TRBV6-6|TRBJ1-2
CASSSTGLDYGYTF
>TRBV6-1|TRBJ1-5
CASSDQGSQPQHF
>TRBV7-2|TRBJ2-7
CASSTSTSYEQYF
>TRBV7-3|TRBJ1-5
CASRLRGKKASNQPQHF
>TRBV7-9|TRBJ2-5
CASSLARGGLETQYF
>TRBV9|TRBJ2-2
CASSAKSTGATGELFF
>TRBV21-1|TRBJ2-5
CASSTRQGAAETQYF
>TRBV18|TRBJ2-1
CASSPPGSGLNEQFF
>TRBV9|TRBJ1-2
CASSVARDRSTFYGYTF
>TRBV28|TRBJ1-2
CASSSSYGYTF
>TRBV28|TRBJ2-7
CASSSGGSSYEQYF
>TRBV2|TRBJ2-7
CASSEEAGLHEQYF
>TRBV29-1|TRBJ1-2
CSDRPADYGYTF
>TRBV28|TRBJ2-7
CASSLVGTSGSYEQYF